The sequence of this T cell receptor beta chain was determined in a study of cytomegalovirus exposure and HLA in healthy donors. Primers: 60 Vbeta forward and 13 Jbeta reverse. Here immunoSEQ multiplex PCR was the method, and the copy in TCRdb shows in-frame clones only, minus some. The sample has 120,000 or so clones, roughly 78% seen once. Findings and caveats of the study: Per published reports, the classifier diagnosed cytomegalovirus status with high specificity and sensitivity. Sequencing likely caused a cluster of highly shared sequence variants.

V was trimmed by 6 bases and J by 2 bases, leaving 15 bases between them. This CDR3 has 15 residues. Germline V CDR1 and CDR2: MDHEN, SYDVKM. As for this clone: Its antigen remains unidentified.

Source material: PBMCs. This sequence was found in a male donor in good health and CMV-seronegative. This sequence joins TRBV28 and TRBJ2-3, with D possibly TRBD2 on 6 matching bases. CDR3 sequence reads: CASSPGSGFTDTQYF. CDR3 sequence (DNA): TGTGCCAGCAGCCCGGGGAGCGGGTTCACAGATACGCAGTATTTT.